The text below deals with one T cell receptor (beta chain). The antigen remains undetermined. This sample is part of a study of siplizumab effects on memory and regulatory T cells. Study observations and caveats: Memory T cells appeared less diverse than naive cells, which seemed to contribute substantially to alloresponse.

The protocol was immunoSEQ multiplex PCR, while the TCRdb copy is restricted to in-frame clones and leaves out a portion. Of about 1,000 clones listed, more than 60% were seen once; the top ten hold under 75%. The V gene's germline CDR1 is LNHNV and CDR2 YYDKDF (reference sequence). The trim removed 5 bases at V and 5 bases at J, leaving 6 bases unmatched. The CDR3 consists of 15 residues. The sample taken for sequencing was TEMRA CD8+ T cells sorted from blood. Subset noted: unstimulated CD8+ CD45RA+ effector memory T cells. The receptor was derived from a human donor in good health. The chain joins TRBV15 to TRBJ2-5; 12 nucleotides agree with TRBD1. The CDR3 coding sequence is TGTGCCACCAGCGGGGGACAGGGGGCAGGGGAGACCCAGTACTTC. Protein product: CATSGGQGAGETQYF.